This TCR beta chain was obtained from a study of cytomegalovirus exposure and HLA in healthy donors. Findings and caveats of the study: Analyses of presence/absence relied on an assumption of roughly uniform sequencing depth across donors. The authors later found most CMV-associated TCR beta chains appeared HLA-restricted. In the analysis, some V segments, TRBV6-2 and TRBV6-3 included, were excluded as indistinguishable.

The PCR used 60 Vbeta and 13 Jbeta primers. TCRdb keeps only in-frame clones here, not all; method: immunoSEQ multiplex PCR. The sample has approximately 220,000 clones; roughly 85% are singletons. Notes on this clone: Its antigen remains unknown.

This CDR3 has 15 residues. CDR1 and CDR2 from the germline V gene are KGHSH and LQKENI. The V end was cut by 2 bases, the J end by 8 bases, with 15 bases between. The sample consisted of PBMCs. The chain recombines TRBV18 with TRBJ1-4, with D possibly matching TRBD1 (6 bases). The receptor was isolated from a male donor in good health and CMV-seronegative. The CDR3 region is CASSPRQGLGEKLFF. CDR3 DNA sequence: TGTGCCAGCTCACCAAGGCAGGGGCTCGGGGAAAAACTGTTTTTT.